The 14 T cell receptor beta chains presented below share a single source sample, sequenced in a study of a mutant IDH1 vaccine in newly diagnosed glioma. The time point denotes: baseline, week 1 (first vaccination visit). The treatment denotes: pre-vaccination baseline after standard-of-care therapy. Clones were read by immunoSEQ multiplex PCR, and TCRdb kept only the in-frame ones, dropping some. There are about 92,000 clones in the sample; 83% occur only once, and approximately 7% lies in the top ten. The specimen comprised PBMCs, sampled from a glioma patient treated with radiotherapy, temozolomide or both. The source of these receptors is a woman in her 50s with glioma.

V is TRBV30 and J is TRBJ1-1; D is possibly TRBD1 (6 bases). Between the trimmed V and J ends, which lost 6 bases and 7 bases, there was a span of 15 bases. CDR3 length: 12 residues. CDR1 and CDR2 from the germline V gene are GTSNPN and SVGIG (reference sequence). Here the CDR3 reads CACSSGQFEAFF. CDR3 bases: TGTGCCTGTTCTTCTGGACAGTTTGAAGCTTTCTTT.

The count of this clone is one. The chain employs TRBV5-1 and TRBJ2-5; possibly TRBD2 for D (5 bases). Per the germline V gene, CDR1 is SGHRS and CDR2 is YFSETQ. The V gene lost 0 bases and the J gene lost 5 bases, with 8 bases spanning the gap. The CDR3 loop spans 13 amino acids. CDR3 nucleotide sequence: TGCGCCAGCAGCTTGGCCTGGAGGGAGACCCAGTACTTC. This gives the protein CASSLAWRETQYF.

This chain connects TRBV4-2 to TRBJ1-5; weak D call: TRBD1 (5 bases). CDR1 LGHNA and CDR2 YNFKEQ come from the germline V gene. V dropped 2 bases and J dropped 4 bases, with 12 bases sitting between them. The CDR3 loop spans 15 amino acids. CDR3 protein: CASSQLQAENQPQHF. CDR3 nucleotides: TGTGCCAGCAGCCAATTACAGGCCGAAAATCAGCCCCAGCATTTT.

V and J are TRBV6-1 and TRBJ1-1, with unresolved D. The germline gives CDR1 MNHNS, CDR2 SASEGT. V lost 8 bases and J lost 1, with 11 bases in between. This CDR3 comprises 13 residues. CDR3 sequence reads: CASEQYPNTEAFF. The CDR3 nucleotides read TGTGCCAGCGAACAATACCCGAACACTGAAGCTTTCTTT.

The chain joins TRBV25-1 to TRBJ1-1; D unresolved. This CDR3 is built from 14 residues. The germline V and J ends were trimmed by 7 bases and 1 base, with 13 bases remaining between them. Germline CDR1 is MGHDK and CDR2 is SYGVNS. The CDR3 protein is CASMKAGGNTEAFF. CDR3 DNA sequence: TGTGCCAGCATGAAGGCGGGCGGGAACACTGAAGCTTTCTTT.

This clone was recorded a few times. CDR3 region: CAWTNGAAEAFF. DNA for the CDR3: TGTGCCTGGACTAACGGGGCAGCAGAAGCTTTCTTT. The chain employs TRBV30 and TRBJ1-1, with D possibly TRBD1 on 5 matching bases. Germline V gives CDR1 GTSNPN, CDR2 SVGIG (reference sequence). The CDR3 loop spans 12 amino acids. Trimming cost V 4 bases and J 8 bases, with 14 bases left between them.

The chain uses TRBV6-5 and TRBJ2-7, with a weak D call TRBD1 (6 bases). The CDR3 has 14 residues. Germline CDR1 MNHEY, CDR2 SVGAGI. V lost 0 bases and J 6 bases, leaving 12 bases between the germline ends. CDR3 sequence (DNA): TGTGCCAGCAGTTACTCGACAGGCCTGCGCGAGCAGTACTTC. This gives the protein CASSYSTGLREQYF.

The chain recombines TRBV11-3 with TRBJ2-7; D uncertain. This CDR3 comprises 13 residues. Germline CDR1 is SGHNT and CDR2 is YENEEA. The V end lost 1 base, the J end lost 3 bases, and 7 bases lay between the germline ends. CDR3 in amino acids: CASSLVPGYEQYF. CDR3 bases: TGTGCCAGCAGCTTAGTCCCAGGCTACGAGCAGTACTTC.

This chain connects TRBV5-1 to TRBJ2-2, with D perhaps being TRBD1 or TRBD2 (5 bases each). The length of the CDR3 is 16 residues. The germline CDR1 and CDR2 sequences are SGHRS and YFSETQ. Trimming removed 1 base at V and 5 bases at J, with 15 bases between. The CDR3 sequence is CASSLSSGARTGELFF. The CDR3 DNA reads TGCGCCAGCAGCTTGAGTTCCGGGGCCAGAACCGGGGAGCTGTTTTTT.

V usage is TRBV5-4 and J usage is TRBJ2-3, with 12 nucleotides matching TRBD2. Germline loops: CDR1 SGHNT, CDR2 YYREEE (reference sequence). The CDR3 runs to 16 residues. The trim removed 4 bases at V and 4 bases at J, leaving 7 bases unmatched. The CDR3 DNA reads as TGTGCCAGCAGCGAGGAACTAGCGGGGGGATCAGATACGCAGTATTTT. Translated, it gives CASSEELAGGSDTQYF.

The genes are TRBV7-2 and TRBJ1-4, with a possible D match to TRBD1 (6 bases). This CDR3 contains 14 residues. The germline gives CDR1 SGHTA, CDR2 FQGNSA. Between the trimmed V and J ends, which lost 1 base and 8 bases, there was a span of 11 bases. CDR3 amino acids: CASSLGGAREKLFF. DNA for the CDR3: TGTGCCAGCAGCTTAGGGGGGGCGAGGGAAAAACTGTTTTTT.

The CDR3 region is CASSEALGNYGYTF. Here the CDR3 DNA reads TGTGCCAGCAGTGAAGCGCTAGGAAACTATGGCTACACCTTC. The gene calls are TRBV6-1 and TRBJ1-2; D remains unclear. The CDR3 has 14 residues. The germline V gene has CDR1 MNHNS and CDR2 SASEGT. V lost 0 bases and J 2 bases, leaving 7 bases between the germline ends.

This rearrangement joins TRBV5-8 to TRBJ2-5, with D possibly being TRBD1 (5 bases). Trimming shortened V by 0 bases and J by 5 bases, and 5 bases separated the two germline ends. The CDR3 has 12 amino acids. Germline-derived CDR1 and CDR2 are SGHTS and YDEGEE. CDR3 sequence: CASSLAGETQYF. The CDR3 coding sequence is TGTGCCAGCAGCTTGGCAGGGGAGACCCAGTACTTC.

This chain connects TRBV5-1 to TRBJ2-2, with D possibly matching TRBD2 (6 bases). V gave up 6 bases and J gave up 4 bases, with 16 bases separating them. The CDR3 contains 15 residues. Germline V gives CDR1 SGHRS, CDR2 YFSETQ. The CDR3, as DNA: TGCGCCAGCAATACTTTAGCGGTGGGCACCGGGGAGCTGTTTTTT. This encodes CASNTLAVGTGELFF.